This T cell receptor (beta chain) was sequenced for a study of OX40 agonist ivuxolimab in advanced cancers. Trimming took off 5 bases at V and 4 bases at J, with 9 bases between the two ends. Germline V gives CDR1 LNHNV, CDR2 YYDKDF (reference sequence). The CDR3 totals 14 residues. Using immunoSEQ multiplex PCR, the repertoire was profiled, and TCRdb retains in-frame clones only, with some absent. The data hold under 60,000 clones, with 75% to 90% observed a single time. The sample consisted of CD4+ or CD8+ T cells sorted from blood, taken in a trial of the OX40 agonist ivuxolimab. The clonotype was recovered from an adult with an advanced solid tumor such as melanoma, head and neck, liver or kidney cancer. This chain uses TRBV15 with TRBJ1-6; the D is unclear. The CDR3 region is CATSDMDYNSPLHF. The DNA for the CDR3 is TGTGCCACCAGCGACATGGATTATAATTCACCCCTCCACTTT. The full variable domain, rest sourced from reference TRBV15 and TRBJ1-6, is DAMVIQNPRYQVTQFGKPVTLSCSQTLNHNVMYWYQQKSSQAPKLLFHYYDKDFNNEADTPDNFQSRRPNTSFCFLDIRSPGLGDTAMYLCATSDMDYNSPLHFGNGTRLTVT.